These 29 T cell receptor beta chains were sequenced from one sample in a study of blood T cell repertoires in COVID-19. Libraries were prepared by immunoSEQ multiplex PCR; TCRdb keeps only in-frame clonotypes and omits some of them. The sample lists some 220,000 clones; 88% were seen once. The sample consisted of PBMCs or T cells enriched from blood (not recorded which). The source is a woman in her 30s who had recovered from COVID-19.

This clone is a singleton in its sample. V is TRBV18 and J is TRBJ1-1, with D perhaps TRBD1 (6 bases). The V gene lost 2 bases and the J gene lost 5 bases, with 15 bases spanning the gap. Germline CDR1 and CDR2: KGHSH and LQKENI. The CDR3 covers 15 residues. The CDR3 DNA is TGTGCCAGCTCACCAGGCCACAGGGTGGGAACTGAAGCTTTCTTT. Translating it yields CASSPGHRVGTEAFF.

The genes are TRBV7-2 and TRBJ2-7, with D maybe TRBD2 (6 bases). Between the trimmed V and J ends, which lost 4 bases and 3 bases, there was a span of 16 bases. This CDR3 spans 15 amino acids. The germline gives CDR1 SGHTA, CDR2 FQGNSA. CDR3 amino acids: CASSSPAGTLYEQYF. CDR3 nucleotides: TGTGCCAGCAGCTCCCCCGCCGGGACTCTCTACGAGCAGTACTTC.

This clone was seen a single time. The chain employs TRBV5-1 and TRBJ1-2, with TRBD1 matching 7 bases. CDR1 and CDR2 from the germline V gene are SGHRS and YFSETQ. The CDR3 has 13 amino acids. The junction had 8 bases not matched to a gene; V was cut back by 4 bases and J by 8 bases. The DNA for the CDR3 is TGCGCCAGCAGCCAAGGAGGGGGCGGCGGCTACACCTTC. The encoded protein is CASSQGGGGGYTF.

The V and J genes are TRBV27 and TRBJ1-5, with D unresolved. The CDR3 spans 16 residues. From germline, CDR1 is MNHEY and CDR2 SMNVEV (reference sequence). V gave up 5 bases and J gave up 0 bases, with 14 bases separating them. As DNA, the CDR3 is TGTGCCAGCAGTGATGCGCAGACATATAGCAATCAGCCCCAGCATTTT. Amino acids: CASSDAQTYSNQPQHF.

The CDR3 DNA reads as TGTGCCAGCAGTGACAGGAGGGCCTATAATTCACCCCTCCACTTT. Protein: CASSDRRAYNSPLHF. The chain joins TRBV2 to TRBJ1-6; D call uncertain. V was pared by 3 bases and J by 2 bases, with 8 bases between. CDR1 and CDR2 from the germline V gene are SNHLY and FYNNEI. This CDR3 comprises 15 residues.

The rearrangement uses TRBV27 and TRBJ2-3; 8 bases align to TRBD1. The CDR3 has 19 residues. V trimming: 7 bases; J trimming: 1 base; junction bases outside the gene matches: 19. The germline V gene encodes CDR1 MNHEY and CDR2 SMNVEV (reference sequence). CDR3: CASTRSGTGHLGGTDTQYF. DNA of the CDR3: TGTGCCAGCACTCGATCCGGGACAGGCCATCTGGGGGGCACAGATACGCAGTATTTT.

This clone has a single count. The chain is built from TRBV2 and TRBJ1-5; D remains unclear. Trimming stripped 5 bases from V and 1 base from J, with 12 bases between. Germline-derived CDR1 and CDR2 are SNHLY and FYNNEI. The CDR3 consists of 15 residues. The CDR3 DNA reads TGTGCCAGCAGTCCACAGCGGACGAGCAATCAGCCCCAGCATTTT. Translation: CASSPQRTSNQPQHF.

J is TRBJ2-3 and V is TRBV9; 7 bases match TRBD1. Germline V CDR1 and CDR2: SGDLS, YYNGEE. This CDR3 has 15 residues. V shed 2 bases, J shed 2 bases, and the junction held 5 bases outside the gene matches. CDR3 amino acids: CASSVSGTVTDTQYF. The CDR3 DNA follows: TGTGCCAGCAGCGTCTCCGGGACAGTCACAGATACGCAGTATTTT.

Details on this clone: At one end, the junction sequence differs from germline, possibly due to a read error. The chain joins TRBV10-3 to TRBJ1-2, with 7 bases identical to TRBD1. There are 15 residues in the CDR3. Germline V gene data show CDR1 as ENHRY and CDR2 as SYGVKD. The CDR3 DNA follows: TGTGCCATCAGCGACGGGTGGGGGACAGAAACGGCTTCTGCCTTC. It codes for CAISDGWGTETASAF.

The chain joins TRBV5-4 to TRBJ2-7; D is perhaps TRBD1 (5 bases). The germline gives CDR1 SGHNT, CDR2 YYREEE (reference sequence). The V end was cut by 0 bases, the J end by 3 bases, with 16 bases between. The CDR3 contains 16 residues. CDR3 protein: CASSLARTRSDYEQYF. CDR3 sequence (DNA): TGTGCCAGCAGCTTGGCTCGGACAAGGTCAGACTACGAGCAGTACTTC.

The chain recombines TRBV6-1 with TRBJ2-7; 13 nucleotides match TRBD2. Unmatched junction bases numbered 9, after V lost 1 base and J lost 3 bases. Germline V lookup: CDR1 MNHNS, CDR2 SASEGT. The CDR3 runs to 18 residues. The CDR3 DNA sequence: TGTGCCAGCAGTGAAGAGGGACTAGCGGGGTCTACAGACTACGAGCAGTACTTC. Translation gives CASSEEGLAGSTDYEQYF.

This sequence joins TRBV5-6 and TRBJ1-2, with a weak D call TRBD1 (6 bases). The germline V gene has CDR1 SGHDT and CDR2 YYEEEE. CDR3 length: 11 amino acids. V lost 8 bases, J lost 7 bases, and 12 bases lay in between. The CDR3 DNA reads TGTGCCAGTGGGCAGGGGCTTGGCTACACCTTC. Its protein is CASGQGLGYTF.

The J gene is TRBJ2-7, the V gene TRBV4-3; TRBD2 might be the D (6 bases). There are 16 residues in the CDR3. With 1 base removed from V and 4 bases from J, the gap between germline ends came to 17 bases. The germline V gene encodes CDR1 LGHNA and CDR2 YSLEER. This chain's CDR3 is CASSQALSRDFYEQYF. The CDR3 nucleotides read TGCGCCAGCAGCCAAGCCCTATCCCGGGACTTTTACGAGCAGTACTTC.

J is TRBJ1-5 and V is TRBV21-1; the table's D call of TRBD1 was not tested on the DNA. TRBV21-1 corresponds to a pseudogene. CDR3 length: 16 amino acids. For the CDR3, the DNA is TGTGCCAGCAGCGATGACAGGGGAGGACCTTATCAGCCCCAGCATTTT. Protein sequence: CASSDDRGGPYQPQHF.

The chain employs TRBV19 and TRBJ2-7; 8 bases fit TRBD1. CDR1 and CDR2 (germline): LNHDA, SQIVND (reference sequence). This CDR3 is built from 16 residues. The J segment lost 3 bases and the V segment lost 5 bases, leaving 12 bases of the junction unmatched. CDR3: CASSLRWTGKIYEQYF. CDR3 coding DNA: TGTGCCAGTAGTCTCCGCTGGACAGGGAAGATCTACGAGCAGTACTTC. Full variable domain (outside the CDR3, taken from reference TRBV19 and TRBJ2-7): DGGITQSPKYLFRKEGQNVTLSCEQNLNHDAMYWYRQDPGQGLRLIYYSQIVNDFQKGDIAEGYSVSREKKESFPLTVTSAQKNPTAFYLCASSLRWTGKIYEQYFGPGTRLTVT.

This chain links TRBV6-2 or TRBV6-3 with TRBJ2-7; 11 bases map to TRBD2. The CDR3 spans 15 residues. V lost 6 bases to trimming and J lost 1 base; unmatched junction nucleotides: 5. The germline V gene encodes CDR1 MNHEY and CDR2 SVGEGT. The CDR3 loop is CASSRLAGSSYEQYF. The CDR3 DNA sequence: TGTGCCAGCAGCAGACTAGCGGGGTCATCCTACGAGCAGTACTTC.

The CDR3 DNA is TGTGCCAGCCCGGGACTAGCGGGGGGGCCAGATACGCAGTATTTT. It specifies CASPGLAGGPDTQYF. This chain uses TRBV2 with TRBJ2-3; TRBD2 matches at 16 bases. V lost 8 bases, J lost 4 bases, and 3 bases stayed unmatched. This CDR3 comprises 15 residues. Germline V CDR1 and CDR2: SNHLY, FYNNEI.

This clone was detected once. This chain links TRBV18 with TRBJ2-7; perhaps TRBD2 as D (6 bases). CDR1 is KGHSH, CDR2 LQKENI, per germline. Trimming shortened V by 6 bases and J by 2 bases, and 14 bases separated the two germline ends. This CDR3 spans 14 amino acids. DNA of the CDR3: TGTGCCAGCTCGCGCCCGGGAGTTACCTACGAGCAGTACTTC. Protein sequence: CASSRPGVTYEQYF.

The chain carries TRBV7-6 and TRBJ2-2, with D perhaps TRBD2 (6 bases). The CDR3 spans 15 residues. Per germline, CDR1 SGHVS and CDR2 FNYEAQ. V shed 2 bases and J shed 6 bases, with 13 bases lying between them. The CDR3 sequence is CASSLISRRAGELFF. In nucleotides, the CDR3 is TGTGCCAGCAGCTTAATTTCCCGGAGGGCCGGGGAGCTGTTTTTT.

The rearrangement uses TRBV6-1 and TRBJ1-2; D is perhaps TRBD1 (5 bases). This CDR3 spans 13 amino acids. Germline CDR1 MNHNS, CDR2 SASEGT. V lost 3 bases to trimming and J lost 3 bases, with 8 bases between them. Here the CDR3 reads CASSEGRDYGYTF. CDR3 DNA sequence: TGTGCCAGCAGTGAGGGCAGGGACTATGGCTACACCTTC.

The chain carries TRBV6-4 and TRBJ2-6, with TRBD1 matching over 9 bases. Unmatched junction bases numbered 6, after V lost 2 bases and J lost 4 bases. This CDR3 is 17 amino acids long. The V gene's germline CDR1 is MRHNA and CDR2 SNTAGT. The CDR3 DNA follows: TGTGCCAGCAGTGACACCCGGACAGGGGTCGGGGCCAACGTCCTGACTTTC. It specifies CASSDTRTGVGANVLTF.

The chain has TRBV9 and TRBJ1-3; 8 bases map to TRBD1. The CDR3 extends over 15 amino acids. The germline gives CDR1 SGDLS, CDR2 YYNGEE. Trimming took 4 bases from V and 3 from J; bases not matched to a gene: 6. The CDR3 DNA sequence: TGTGCCAGCAGCACCGGACAGGGAGGTGGAAACACCATATATTTT. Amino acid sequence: CASSTGQGGGNTIYF.

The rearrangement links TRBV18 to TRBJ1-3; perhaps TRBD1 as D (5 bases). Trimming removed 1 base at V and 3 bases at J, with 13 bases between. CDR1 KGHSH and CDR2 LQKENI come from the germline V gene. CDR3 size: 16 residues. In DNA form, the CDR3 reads TGTGCCAGCTCACCACTCGGGACTGGAGGTGGAAACACCATATATTTT. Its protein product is CASSPLGTGGGNTIYF.

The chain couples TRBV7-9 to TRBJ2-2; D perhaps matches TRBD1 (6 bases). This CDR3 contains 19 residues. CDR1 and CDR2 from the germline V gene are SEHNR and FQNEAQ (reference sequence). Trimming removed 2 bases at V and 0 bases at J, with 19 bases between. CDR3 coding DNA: TGTGCCAGCAGCTTAAGTTTGGGGCAGGGGCCTGCGAACACCGGGGAGCTGTTTTTT. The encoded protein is CASSLSLGQGPANTGELFF.

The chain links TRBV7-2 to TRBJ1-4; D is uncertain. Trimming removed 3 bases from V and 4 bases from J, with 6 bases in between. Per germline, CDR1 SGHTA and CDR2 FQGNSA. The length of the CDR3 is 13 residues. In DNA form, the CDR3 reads TGTGCCAGCAGCTTGTCCGTTAATGAAAAACTGTTTTTT. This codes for CASSLSVNEKLFF.

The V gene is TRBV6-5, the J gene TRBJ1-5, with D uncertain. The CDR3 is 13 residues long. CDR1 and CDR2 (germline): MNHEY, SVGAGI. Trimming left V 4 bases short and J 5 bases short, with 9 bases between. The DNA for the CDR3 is TGTGCCAGCAGTTCACGGAGTGATCAGCCCCAGCATTTT. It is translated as CASSSRSDQPQHF.

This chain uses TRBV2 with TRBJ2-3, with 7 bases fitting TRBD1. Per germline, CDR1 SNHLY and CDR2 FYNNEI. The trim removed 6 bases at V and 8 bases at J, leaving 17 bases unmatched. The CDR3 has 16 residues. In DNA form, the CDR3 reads TGTGCCAGCAGACTCCCTCCATTACAGGGGACGGGTACGCAGTATTTT. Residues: CASRLPPLQGTGTQYF.

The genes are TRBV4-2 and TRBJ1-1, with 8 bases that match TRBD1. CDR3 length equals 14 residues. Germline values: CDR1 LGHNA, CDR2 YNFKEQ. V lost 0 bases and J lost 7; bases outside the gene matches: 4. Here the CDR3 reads CASSQDPGTGEAFF. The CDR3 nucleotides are TGTGCCAGCAGCCAAGATCCCGGGACAGGTGAAGCTTTCTTT.

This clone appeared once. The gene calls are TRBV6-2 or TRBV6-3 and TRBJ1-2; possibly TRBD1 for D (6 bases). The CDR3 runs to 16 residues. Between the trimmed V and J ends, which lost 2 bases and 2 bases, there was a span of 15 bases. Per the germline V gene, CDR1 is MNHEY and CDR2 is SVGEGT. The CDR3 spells CASSYPTGETNYGYTF. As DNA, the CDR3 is TGTGCCAGCAGTTACCCGACAGGCGAAACCAACTATGGCTACACCTTC.